This T cell receptor (beta chain) was documented in a study of metastatic and nonmetastatic thyroid tumors (dated by TCRdb to about 2020). Context from the whole study: The researchers compared repertoires between peripheral blood samples and tumor or nodule tissue samples from patients with malignant or benign thyroid disease. The investigation overall reported the following: TCR beta diversity was reported as significantly higher in malignant tumors than in benign nodules, in both blood and tumor samples.

No patient had received any treatment before thyroid surgery. Using T-cell receptor beta sequencing, the study looked back at clinical samples from patients collected from about 2011 to 2019. This clone has ten or more counts. Its antigen is not yet known. No clone much larger than this one lies a single base away; base qualities are absent. The library relied on PCR. The run used an Illumina HiSeq 4000. High-throughput sequencing was used to profile the TCR beta-chain CDR3 region of every patient. As for the original processing: Drawing on CDR3 differences between clinicopathological groups, the researchers built a classifier meant to tell apart patients with distant-metastatic papillary thyroid cancer. The Shannon index was used to assess repertoire diversity, and the Morisita-Horn index was used to assess tumor-blood repertoire similarity. The raw public data were reprocessed by TCRdb itself: fastp quality trimming at Q25, MiXCR clonotype calling, in-frame beta chains only. TCRdb, not the original authors, processed these V and J calls. This sample lists 30,000 to 40,000 clones; about 15% were detected once. The top ten clones comprise roughly 7.1% of the sample.

The CDR3 sequence holds 17 residues, the cysteine and phenylalanine included. The only DNA kept is the CDR3, 51 bases in frame from the first base. V is reduced by 7 bases and J by 2 bases, leaving a spacing of 18 bases between them. The chain is assembled from TRBV12-3 or TRBV12-4 and TRBJ2-6; the D gene cannot be resolved reliably. This receptor was identified in a female donor with papillary thyroid cancer or a benign thyroid nodule (not recorded which). Some clones in this sample may be carry-over from other donors' samples. Sequenced sample: blood. The DNA is as follows: TGTGCCAGCAACCTTTCGGGCGGTGGGGCTGGGGCCAACGTCCTGACTTTC. Its protein is CASNLSGGGAGANVLTF.